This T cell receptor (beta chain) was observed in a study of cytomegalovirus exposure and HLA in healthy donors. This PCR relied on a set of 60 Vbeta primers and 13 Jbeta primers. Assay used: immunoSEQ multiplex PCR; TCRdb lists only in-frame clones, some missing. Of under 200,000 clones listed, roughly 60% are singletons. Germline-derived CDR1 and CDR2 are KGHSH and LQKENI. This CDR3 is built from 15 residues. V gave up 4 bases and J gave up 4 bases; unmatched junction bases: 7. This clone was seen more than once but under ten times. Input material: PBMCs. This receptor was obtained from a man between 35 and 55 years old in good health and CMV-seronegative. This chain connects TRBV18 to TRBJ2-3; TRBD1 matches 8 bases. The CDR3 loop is CASSLSLTGADTQYF. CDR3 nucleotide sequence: TGTGCCAGCTCACTGAGCCTGACAGGGGCAGATACGCAGTATTTT.